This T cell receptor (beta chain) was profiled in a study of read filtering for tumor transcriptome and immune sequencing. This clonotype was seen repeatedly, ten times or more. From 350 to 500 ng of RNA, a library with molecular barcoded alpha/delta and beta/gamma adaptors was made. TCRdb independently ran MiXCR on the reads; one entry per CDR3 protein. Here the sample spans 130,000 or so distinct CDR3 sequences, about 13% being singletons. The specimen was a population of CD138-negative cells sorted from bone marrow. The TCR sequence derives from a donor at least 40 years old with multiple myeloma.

In DNA form, the CDR3 reads TGTGCCAGCAGGGACCCGCTCCCAGGAGATGAGCAGTTCTTC. Its protein product is CASRDPLPGDEQFF. The chain carries TRBV25-1 and TRBJ2-1; D is undetermined. V shed 6 bases and J shed 8 bases, with 17 bases lying between them. The CDR3 spans 14 residues. CDR1 and CDR2 (germline): MGHDK, SYGVNS.